This TCR beta chain originates from a study of STAT5B mutations in CD4+ large granular lymphocyte leukemia. A single count supports this clone. Using immunoSEQ multiplex PCR, the repertoire was profiled, and TCRdb retains in-frame clones only, with some absent. The top ten clones hold under 1.5% of a sample with tens of thousands of clones, 65% to 90% of them seen once. The germline V and J ends were trimmed by 0 bases and 1 base, with 9 bases remaining between them. CDR1 is SEHNR and CDR2 is FQNEAQ in the germline V gene (reference sequence). This CDR3 region has 15 residues. Sequenced input: CD4+ T cells from blood buffy coats. The clonotype comes from a human donor in good health. The chain employs TRBV7-9 and TRBJ2-5, with D unclear. The CDR3 region is CASSLAWRTQETQYF. The DNA of the CDR3 is TGTGCCAGCAGCTTAGCCTGGCGGACCCAAGAGACCCAGTACTTC.